The clone carrying this TCR beta chain was seen a few times. Its specificity is unknown. V was shortened by 6 bases and J by 5 bases, with 17 bases between the two germline ends. Germline V gene lookup returns CDR1 LGHDT and CDR2 YNNKEL (reference sequence). The CDR3 is 14 residues long. Library construction for TCR beta used iRepertoire HTBI primers and Arm-PCR of CDR3 regions. A single record per CDR3 protein comes from TCRdb applying MiXCR to the multiplex PCR reads. In the table there are about 540,000 distinct CDR3 sequences, 13% of which are singletons. The sample comes from a study of regulatory T cells in long-lasting Graves disease. Study results and caveats: TRBV28, TRBJ1-2 and TRBJ2-5 were favored in persistent disease.

Regarding time point: newly diagnosed GD, antithyroid drugs for less than 3 months. RNA extracted from PBMCs served as the sequencing template. The same sample was also used in a study of T cells in Graves' hyperthyroidism and ophthalmopathy.

This material consisted of peripheral blood mononuclear cells (PBMCs), taken at new diagnosis, from a patient treated with antithyroid drugs. The TCR sequence derives from a man aged 25 to 40 with Graves disease. This chain uses TRBV3-1 with TRBJ2-7; maybe TRBD2 (6 bases). Written as DNA, the CDR3 is TGTGCCAGCAGTCTAGGGACTTTTCCTAACGAGCAGTACTTC. Its protein is CASSLGTFPNEQYF.